This TCR beta chain derives from a study of shared clonotypes between healthy human individuals. The CDR3 contains 16 residues. Germline V gives CDR1 MNHEY, CDR2 SMNVEV (reference sequence). V lost 3 bases and J lost 2; bases outside the gene matches: 6. Splitting the CD4+ cells yielded a CD45RA+ naive subset and a CD45RA-negative memory subset. Sequencing used immunoSEQ multiplex PCR; TCRdb keeps in-frame clones, though not all of them. The sample consists of fewer than 2.5 million clones, over 85% of them appearing once. Sequenced input: naive CD4+ T cells from PBMCs. The subset was: CD45RA+ positively selected. The rearrangement joins TRBV27 to TRBJ2-7; 11 positions match TRBD1. This receptor was identified in a man in his late teens or twenties in good health. Some clones in this sample may be carry-over from other donors' samples. This CDR3 is CASSFSGTGGTYEQYF. CDR3 nucleotide sequence: TGTGCCAGCAGTTTTTCCGGGACAGGGGGGACCTACGAGCAGTACTTC.